This T cell receptor (beta chain) was found in a study of response to subunit inactivated influenza vaccine. The V end was cut by 3 bases, the J end by 8 bases, with 7 bases between. The CDR3 runs 10 residues. Per germline, CDR1 DFQATT and CDR2 SNEGSKA (reference sequence). TCRdb re-analysed the RT-PCR reads in MiXCR, keeping a single row per CDR3 protein. The table includes about 620,000 distinct CDR3 sequences, 12% detected once. This clonotype was obtained from a man aged 45-65 years who received an inactivated influenza vaccine. The J gene is TRBJ1-1, the V gene TRBV20-1; unclear D gene. The input for sequencing was PBMCs from blood, taken on the day of vaccination. The CDR3 nucleotides are TGCAGTGCTAGGGCTGAAGAAGCTTTCTTT. This codes for CSARAEEAFF.